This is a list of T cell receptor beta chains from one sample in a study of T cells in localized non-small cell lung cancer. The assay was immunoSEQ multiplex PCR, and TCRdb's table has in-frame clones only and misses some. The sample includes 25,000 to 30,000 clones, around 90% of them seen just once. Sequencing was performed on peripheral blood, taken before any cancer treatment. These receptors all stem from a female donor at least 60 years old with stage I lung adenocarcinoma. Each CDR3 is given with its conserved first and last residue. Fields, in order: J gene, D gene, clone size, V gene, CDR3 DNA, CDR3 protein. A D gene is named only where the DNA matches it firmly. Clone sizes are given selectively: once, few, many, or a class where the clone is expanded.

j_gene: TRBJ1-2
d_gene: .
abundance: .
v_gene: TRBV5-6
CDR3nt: TGTGCCAGCAGCTTGGGGGGGAGAGGCTACACCTTC
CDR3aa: CASSLGGRGYTF

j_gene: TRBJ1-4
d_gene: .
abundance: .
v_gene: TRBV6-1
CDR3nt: TGTGCCAGCAGTTTTGGACAAAAACTGTTTTTT
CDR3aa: CASSFGQKLFF

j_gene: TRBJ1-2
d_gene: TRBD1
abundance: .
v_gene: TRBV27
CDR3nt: TGTGCCAGCAGTTTGACCGGGACAGGATCCTATGGCTACACCTTC
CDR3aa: CASSLTGTGSYGYTF

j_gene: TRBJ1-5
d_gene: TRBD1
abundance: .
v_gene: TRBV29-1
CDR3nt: TGCAGCGCCTTGACAGGGGGTGGTCAGCCCCAGCATTTT
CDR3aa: CSALTGGGQPQHF

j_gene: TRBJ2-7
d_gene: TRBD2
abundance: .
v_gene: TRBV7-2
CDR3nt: TGTGCCAGCAGCTGGGACGGGGGGAACTACGAGCAGTACTTC
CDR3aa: CASSWDGGNYEQYF

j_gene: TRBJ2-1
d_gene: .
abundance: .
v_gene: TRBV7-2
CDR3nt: TGTGCCAGCAGCATAGATCCGGGACGGAAGCAGTTCTTC
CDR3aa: CASSIDPGRKQFF

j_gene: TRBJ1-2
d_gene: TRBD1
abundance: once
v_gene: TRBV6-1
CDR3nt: TGTGCCAGCAGTGGTTCTGACAGGGGGCGGTATGGCTACACCTTC
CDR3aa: CASSGSDRGRYGYTF

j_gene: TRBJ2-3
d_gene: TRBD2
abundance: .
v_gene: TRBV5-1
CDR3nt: TGCGCCAGCAGCTTGACTAGCGGGAGGGGCACAGATACGCAGTATTTT
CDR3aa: CASSLTSGRGTDTQYF

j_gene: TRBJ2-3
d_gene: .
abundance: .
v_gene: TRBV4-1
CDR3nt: TGCGCCAGCAGCCTTACAATGGATACGCAGTATTTT
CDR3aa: CASSLTMDTQYF

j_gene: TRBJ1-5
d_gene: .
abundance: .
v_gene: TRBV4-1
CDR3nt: TGCGCCAGCAGCCACCAGGGACTAAGACGGAGCAATCAGCCCCAGCATTTT
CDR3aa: CASSHQGLRRSNQPQHF

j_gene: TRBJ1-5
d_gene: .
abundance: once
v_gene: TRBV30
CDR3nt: TGTGCCTGGACCCCCCCGGCGGGACGGCTAAGTCAGCCCCAGCATTTT
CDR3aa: CAWTPPAGRLSQPQHF

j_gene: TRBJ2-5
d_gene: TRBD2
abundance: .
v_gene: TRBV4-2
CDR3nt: TGTGCCAGCAGCCCCGGGGGGGGACAAGAGACCCAGTACTTC
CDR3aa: CASSPGGGQETQYF

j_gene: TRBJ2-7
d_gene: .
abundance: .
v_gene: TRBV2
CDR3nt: TGTGCCAGCAGTTCTAGGGGGGAGCAGTACTTC
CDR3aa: CASSSRGEQYF

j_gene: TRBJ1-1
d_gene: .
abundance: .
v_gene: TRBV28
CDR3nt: TGTGCCAGCAGTTTATTTCCCTCCTTGAACACTGAAGCTTTCTTT
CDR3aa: CASSLFPSLNTEAFF

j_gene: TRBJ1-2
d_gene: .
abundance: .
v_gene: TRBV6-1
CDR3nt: TGTGCCAGCAGTGAATTTGCCACGGAGGGTTGGGAGGGCTACACCTTC
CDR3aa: CASSEFATEGWEGYTF

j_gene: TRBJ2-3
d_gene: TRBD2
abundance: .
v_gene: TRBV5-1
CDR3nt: TGCGCCAGTGCCAATAGCGGGAGCTTGACAGATACGCAGTATTTT
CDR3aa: CASANSGSLTDTQYF

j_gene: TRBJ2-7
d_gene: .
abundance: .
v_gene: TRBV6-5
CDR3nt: TGTGCCAGCAGTTACTCGACTGGTGGCGAGCAGTACTTC
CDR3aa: CASSYSTGGEQYF

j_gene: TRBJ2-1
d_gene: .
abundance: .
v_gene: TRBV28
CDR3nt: TGTGCCAGCAGTTCCTACGGGGGATACGGTGAGCAGTTCTTC
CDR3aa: CASSSYGGYGEQFF

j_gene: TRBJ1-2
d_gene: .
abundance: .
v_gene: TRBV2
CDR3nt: TGTGCCAGCAGTTTCGTAGGGGGTGTCGACTATGGCTACACCTTC
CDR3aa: CASSFVGGVDYGYTF

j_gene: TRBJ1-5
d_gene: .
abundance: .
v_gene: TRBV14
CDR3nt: TGTGCCAGCAGCCAAGAGGATAGCACTCAGCCCCAGCATTTT
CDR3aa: CASSQEDSTQPQHF

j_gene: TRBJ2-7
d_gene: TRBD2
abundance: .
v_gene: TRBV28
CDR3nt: TGTGCCAGCAGTCCCAGCGGGGGAGAGCAGTACTTC
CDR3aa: CASSPSGGEQYF

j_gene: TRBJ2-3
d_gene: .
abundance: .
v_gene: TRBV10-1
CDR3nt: TGCGCCAGCAAGGGCTCCGTCGCCGCAGGTGATACGCAGTATTTT
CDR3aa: CASKGSVAAGDTQYF

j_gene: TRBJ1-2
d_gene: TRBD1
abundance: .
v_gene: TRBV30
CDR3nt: TGTGCCTGGAGTGTAGGGGGGACAGGCTTTGGCTACACCTTC
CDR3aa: CAWSVGGTGFGYTF

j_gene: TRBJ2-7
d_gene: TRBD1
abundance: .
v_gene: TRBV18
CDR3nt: TGTGCCAGCTCACCAGGTTTGACAGGGGGTTCGTACGAGCAGTACTTC
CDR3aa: CASSPGLTGGSYEQYF

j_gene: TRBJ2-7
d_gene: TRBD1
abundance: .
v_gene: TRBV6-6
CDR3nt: TGTGCCAGCAGTTCGCCCCGGACAGGGTCCTACGAGCAGTACTTC
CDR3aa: CASSSPRTGSYEQYF

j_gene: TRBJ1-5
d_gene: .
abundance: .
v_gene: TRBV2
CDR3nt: TGTGCCAGCAGTGGGGCGCCCAGGGGTCAGCCCCAGCATTTT
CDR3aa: CASSGAPRGQPQHF